This TCR beta chain was recorded in a study of T cell changes during pregnancy in multiple sclerosis. Germline V gene data show CDR1 as SNHLY and CDR2 as FYNNEI. Trimming at V came to 11 bases and at J to 1 base, leaving 8 bases not matched to a gene. The CDR3 is 15 residues long. The repertoire was sequenced with immunoSEQ multiplex PCR; TCRdb's copy has only in-frame clones and lacks some. The sample includes around 37,000 clones, more than 70% seen only once; the top ten take 5.5% to 7.5%. The chain links TRBV2 to TRBJ2-6, with 7 bases aligning to TRBD2. The source material was CD8+ T cells from peripheral blood mononuclear cells, sampled in the third trimester of pregnancy. This TCR came from a female donor with multiple sclerosis, enrolled in a pregnancy study. CDR3 in amino acids: CAAGVTESGANVLTF. In nucleotides, the CDR3 is TGTGCCGCGGGGGTTACAGAATCTGGGGCCAACGTCCTGACTTTC.